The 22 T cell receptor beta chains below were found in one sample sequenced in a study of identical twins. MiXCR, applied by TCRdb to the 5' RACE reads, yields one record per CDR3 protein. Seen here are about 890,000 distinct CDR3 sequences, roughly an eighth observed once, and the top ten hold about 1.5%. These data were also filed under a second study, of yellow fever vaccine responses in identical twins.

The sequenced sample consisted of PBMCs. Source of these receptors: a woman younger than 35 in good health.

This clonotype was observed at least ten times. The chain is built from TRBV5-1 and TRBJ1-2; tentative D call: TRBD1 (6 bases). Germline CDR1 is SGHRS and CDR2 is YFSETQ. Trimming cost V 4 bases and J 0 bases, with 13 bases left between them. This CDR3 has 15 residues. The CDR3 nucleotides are TGCGCCAGCAGCGGAACAGGGTTTTCTAACTATGGCTACACCTTC. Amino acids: CASSGTGFSNYGYTF.

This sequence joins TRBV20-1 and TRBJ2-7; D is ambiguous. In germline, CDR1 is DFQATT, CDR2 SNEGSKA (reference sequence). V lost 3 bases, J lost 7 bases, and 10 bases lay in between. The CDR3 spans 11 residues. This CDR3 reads CSARLGREQYV. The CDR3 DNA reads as TGCAGTGCTAGGCTTGGCAGAGAGCAGTACGTC.

This CDR3 reads CASSYTETRGTDTQYF. For the CDR3, the DNA is TGTGCCAGCAGTTACACCGAGACACGGGGCACAGATACGCAGTATTTT. The chain uses TRBV6-5 and TRBJ2-3, with D hard to call. CDR1 is MNHEY, CDR2 SVGAGI, per germline. The CDR3 runs 16 residues. V was clipped by 2 bases and J by 1 base, with 13 bases between them.

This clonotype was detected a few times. The CDR3 here is CATSRTPGAYNEQFF. DNA of the CDR3: TGTGCCACCAGCAGAACGCCCGGGGCATACAATGAGCAGTTCTTC. V and J are TRBV15 and TRBJ2-1; TRBD1 or TRBD2 may be the D gene (5 bases each). V was shortened by 2 bases and J by 4 bases, with 12 bases between the two germline ends. The CDR3 covers 15 residues. Germline values: CDR1 LNHNV, CDR2 YYDKDF (reference sequence).

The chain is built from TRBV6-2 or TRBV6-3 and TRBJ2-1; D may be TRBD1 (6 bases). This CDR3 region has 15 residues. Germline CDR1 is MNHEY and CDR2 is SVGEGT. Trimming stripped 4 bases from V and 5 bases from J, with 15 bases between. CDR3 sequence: CASSFGTPENNEQFF. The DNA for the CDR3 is TGTGCCAGCAGTTTTGGGACACCAGAGAACAATGAGCAGTTCTTC.

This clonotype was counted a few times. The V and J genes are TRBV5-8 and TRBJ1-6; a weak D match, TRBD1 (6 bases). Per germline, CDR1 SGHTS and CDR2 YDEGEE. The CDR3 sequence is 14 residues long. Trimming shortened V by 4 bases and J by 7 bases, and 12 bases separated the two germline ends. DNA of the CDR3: TGTGCCAGCAGCACAGGGTTGAGGAATTCACCCCTCCACTTT. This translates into CASSTGLRNSPLHF.

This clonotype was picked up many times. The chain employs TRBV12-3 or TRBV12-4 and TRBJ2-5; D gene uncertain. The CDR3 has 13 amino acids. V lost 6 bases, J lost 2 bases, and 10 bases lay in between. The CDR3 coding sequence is TGTGCCAGCAGAGCCGGGCTGCAAGAGACCCAGTACTTC. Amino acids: CASRAGLQETQYF.

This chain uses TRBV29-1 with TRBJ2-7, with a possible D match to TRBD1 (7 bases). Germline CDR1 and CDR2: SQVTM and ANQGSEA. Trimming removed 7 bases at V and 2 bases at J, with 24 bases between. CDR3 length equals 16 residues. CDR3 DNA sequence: TGCAGCGCTGTAAGCCGTGACGCGGGACAGCCCTACGAGCAGTACTTC. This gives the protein CSAVSRDAGQPYEQYF.

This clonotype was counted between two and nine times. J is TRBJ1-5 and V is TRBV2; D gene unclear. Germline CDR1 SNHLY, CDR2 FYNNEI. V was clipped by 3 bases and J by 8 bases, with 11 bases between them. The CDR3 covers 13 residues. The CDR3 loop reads CASSEEVREPQHF. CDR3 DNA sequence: TGTGCCAGCAGTGAGGAGGTCCGGGAGCCCCAGCATTTT. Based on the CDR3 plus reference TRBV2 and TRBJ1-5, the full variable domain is EPEVTQTPSHQVTQMGQEVILRCVPISNHLYFYWYRQILGQKVEFLVSFYNNEISEKSEIFDDQFSVERPDGSNFTLKIRSTKLEDSAMYFCASSEEVREPQHFGDGTRLSIL.

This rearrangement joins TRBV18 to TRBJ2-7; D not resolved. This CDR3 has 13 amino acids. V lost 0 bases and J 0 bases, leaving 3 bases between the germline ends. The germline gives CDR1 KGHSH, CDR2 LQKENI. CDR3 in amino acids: CASSPPASYEQYV. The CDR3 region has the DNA TGTGCCAGCTCACCACCAGCCTCCTACGAGCAGTACGTC.

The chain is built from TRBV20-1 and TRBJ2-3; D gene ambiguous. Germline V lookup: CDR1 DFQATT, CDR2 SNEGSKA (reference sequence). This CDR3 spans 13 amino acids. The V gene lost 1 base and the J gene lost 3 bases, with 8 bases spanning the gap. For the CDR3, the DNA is TGCAGTGCTAGAGGGCAAGCTACAGATACGCAGTATTTT. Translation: CSARGQATDTQYF.

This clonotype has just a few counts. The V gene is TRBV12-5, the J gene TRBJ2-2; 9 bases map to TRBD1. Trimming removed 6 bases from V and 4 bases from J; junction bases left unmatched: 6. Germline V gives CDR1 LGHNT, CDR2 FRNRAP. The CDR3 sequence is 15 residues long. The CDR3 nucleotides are TGTGCTAGTGGACACGGACAGGGGATCACCGGGGAGCTGTTTTTT. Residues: CASGHGQGITGELFF.

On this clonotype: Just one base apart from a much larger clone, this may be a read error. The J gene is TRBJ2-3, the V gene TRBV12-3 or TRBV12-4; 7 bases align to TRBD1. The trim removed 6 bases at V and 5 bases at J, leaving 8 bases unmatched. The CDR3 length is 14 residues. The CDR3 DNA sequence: TGTGCCAGCAGGGGACAGAAGTCCATAGATACGCAGTATTTT. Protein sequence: CASRGQKSIDTQYF.

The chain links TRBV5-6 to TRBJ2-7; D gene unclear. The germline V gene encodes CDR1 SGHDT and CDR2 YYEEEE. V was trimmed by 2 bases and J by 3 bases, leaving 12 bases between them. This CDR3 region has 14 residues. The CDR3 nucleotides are TGTGCCAGCAGCTTCCTCGGACCCCTCTACGAGCAGTACGTC. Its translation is CASSFLGPLYEQYV.

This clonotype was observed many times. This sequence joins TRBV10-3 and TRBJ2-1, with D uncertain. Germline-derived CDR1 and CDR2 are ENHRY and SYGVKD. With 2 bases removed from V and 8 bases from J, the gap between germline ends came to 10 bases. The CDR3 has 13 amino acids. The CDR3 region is CAISERMTDEQFF. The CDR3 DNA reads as TGTGCCATCAGTGAGAGAATGACTGATGAGCAGTTCTTC.

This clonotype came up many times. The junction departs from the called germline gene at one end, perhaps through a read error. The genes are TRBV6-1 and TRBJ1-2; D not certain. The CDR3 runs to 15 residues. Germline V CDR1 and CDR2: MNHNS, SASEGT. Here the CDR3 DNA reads TGTGCCAGCAGTCCGCGGGCGGACGGGAATCGGATGGAAAAATTC. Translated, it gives CASSPRADGNRMEKF.

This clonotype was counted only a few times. The CDR3, as DNA: TGTGCCAGCAGTTACGGGACAGGTAGCAATCAGCCCCAGCATTTT. Amino acids: CASSYGTGSNQPQHF. The chain employs TRBV6-5 and TRBJ1-5, with 8 bases that match TRBD1. J lost 0 bases, V lost 2 bases, and 0 bases had no gene match. Germline V CDR1 and CDR2: MNHEY, SVGAGI. The CDR3 runs 15 residues.

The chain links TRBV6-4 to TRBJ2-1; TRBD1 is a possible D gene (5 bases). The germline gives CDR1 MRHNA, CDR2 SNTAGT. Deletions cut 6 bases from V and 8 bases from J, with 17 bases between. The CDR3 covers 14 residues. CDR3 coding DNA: TGTGCCAGCAGAAGGGGCAGTGTAACGGATGAGCAGTTCTTC. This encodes CASRRGSVTDEQFF.

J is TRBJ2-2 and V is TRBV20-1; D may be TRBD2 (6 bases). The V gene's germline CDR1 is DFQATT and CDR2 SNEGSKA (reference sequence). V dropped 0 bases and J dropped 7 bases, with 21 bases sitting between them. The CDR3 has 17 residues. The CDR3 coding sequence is TGCAGTGCTAGAGATCCCCCTGGAGGGACCCCACTCGGGGAGCTGTTTTTT. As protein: CSARDPPGGTPLGELFF.

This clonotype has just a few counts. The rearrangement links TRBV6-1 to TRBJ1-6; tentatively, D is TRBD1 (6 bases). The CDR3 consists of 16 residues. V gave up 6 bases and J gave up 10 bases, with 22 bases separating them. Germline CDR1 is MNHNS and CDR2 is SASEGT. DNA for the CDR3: TGTGCCAGCAGCCCCCACAGGGAGGATCCACGGTCACCCCTCCACTTT. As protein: CASSPHREDPRSPLHF.

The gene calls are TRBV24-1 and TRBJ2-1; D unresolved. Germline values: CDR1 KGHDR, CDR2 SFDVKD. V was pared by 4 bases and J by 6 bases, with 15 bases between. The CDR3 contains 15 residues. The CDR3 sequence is CATSDPTLNGNEQFF. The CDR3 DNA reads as TGTGCCACCAGTGACCCGACCCTAAATGGCAATGAGCAGTTCTTC.

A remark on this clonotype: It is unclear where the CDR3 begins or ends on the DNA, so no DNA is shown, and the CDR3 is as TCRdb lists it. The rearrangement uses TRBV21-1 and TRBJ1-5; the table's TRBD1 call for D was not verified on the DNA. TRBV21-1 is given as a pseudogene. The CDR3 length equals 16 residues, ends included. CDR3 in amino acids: CASSRVVGGGNQPQHF.